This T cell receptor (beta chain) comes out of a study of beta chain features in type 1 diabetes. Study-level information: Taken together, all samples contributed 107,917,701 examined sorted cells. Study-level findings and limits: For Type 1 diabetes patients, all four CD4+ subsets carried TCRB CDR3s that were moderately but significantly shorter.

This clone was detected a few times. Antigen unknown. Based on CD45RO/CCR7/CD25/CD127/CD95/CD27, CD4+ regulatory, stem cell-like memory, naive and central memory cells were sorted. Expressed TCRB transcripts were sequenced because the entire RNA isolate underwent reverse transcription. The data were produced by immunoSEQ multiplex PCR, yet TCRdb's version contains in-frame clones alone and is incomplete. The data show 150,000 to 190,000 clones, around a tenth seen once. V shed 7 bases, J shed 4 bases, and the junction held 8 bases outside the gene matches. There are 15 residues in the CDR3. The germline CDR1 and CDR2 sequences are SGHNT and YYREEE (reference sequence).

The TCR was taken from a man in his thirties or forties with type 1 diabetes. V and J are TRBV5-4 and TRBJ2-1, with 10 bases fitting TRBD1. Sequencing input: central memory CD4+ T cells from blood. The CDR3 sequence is CASGYGTGAYNEQFF. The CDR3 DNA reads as TGTGCCAGCGGTTACGGGACAGGGGCGTACAATGAGCAGTTCTTC.